The clone carrying this TCR beta chain was observed a few times. This entry comes from a study of blood T cell repertoires in COVID-19. Study background: PBMCs, B-cell-depleted T cells, or T cells were the source of the cDNA or gDNA that made up the material.

The CDR3 consists of 13 residues. Germline V gives CDR1 SQVTM, CDR2 ANQGSEA. The V end lost 6 bases, the J end lost 1 base, and 12 bases lay between the germline ends. Some clones are missing from TCRdb's copy, which holds only in-frame ones; the method was immunoSEQ multiplex PCR. The data show hundreds of thousands of clones, around 90% seen once. Study members were between about 18 and 89 years old and lived in 24 US regions. Membership in each cohort depended on participant-reported clinical history. The receptor was isolated from a man aged 60 to 75 who had recovered from COVID-19. The chain employs TRBV29-1 and TRBJ1-1; D unresolved. Sequences were obtained from PBMCs or T cells enriched from blood (not recorded which). DNA for the CDR3: TGCAGCGTCTCCCGACAAGGGAACACTGAAGCTTTCTTT. Its protein product is CSVSRQGNTEAFF. The full variable domain, completed using reference TRBV29-1 and TRBJ1-1, is SAVISQKPSRDICQRGTSLTIQCQVDSQVTMMFWYRQQPGQSLTLIATANQGSEATYESGFVIDKFPISRPNLTFSTLTVSNMSPEDSSIYLCSVSRQGNTEAFFGQGTRLTVV.